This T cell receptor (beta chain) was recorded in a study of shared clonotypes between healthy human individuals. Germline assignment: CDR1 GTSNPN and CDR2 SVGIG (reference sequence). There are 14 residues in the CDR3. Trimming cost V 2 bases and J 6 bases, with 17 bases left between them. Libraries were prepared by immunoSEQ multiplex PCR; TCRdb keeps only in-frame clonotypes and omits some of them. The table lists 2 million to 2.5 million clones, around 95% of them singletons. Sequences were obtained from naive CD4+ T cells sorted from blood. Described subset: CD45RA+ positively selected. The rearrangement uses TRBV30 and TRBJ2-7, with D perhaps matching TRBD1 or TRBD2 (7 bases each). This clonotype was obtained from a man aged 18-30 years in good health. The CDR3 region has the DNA TGTGCCTGGAGTTCCCAGGGGGGGGCGGTCGAGCAGTACTTC. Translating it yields CAWSSQGGAVEQYF. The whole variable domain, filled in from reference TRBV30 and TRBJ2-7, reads SQTIHQWPATLVQPVGSPLSLECTVEGTSNPNLYWYRQAAGRGLQLLFYSVGIGQISSEVPQNLSASRPQDRQFILSSKKLLLSDSGFYLCAWSSQGGAVEQYFGPGTRLTVT.